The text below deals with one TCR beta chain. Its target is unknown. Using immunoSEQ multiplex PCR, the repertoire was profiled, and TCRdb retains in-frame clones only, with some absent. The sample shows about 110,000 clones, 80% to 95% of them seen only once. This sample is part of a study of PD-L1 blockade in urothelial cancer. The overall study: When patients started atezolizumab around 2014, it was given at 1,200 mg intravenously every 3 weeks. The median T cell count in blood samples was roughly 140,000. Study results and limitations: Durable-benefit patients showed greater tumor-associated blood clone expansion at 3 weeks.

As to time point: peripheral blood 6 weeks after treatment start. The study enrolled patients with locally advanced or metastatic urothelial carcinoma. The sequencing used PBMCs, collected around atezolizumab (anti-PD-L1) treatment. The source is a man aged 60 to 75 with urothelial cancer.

The CDR3 region is CASSQPQGNTGELFF. In DNA, the CDR3 is TGTGCCAGCAGCCAGCCCCAGGGAAACACCGGGGAGCTGTTTTTT. The J gene is TRBJ2-2, the V gene TRBV4-2, with D possibly matching TRBD1 (5 bases). Germline V gene data show CDR1 as LGHNA and CDR2 as YNFKEQ. CDR3 length: 15 amino acids. V lost 3 bases, J lost 2 bases, and 10 bases lay in between.